This paragraph covers one T cell receptor beta chain sequence. Its antigen is still unknown. CDR3 length: 15 amino acids. V shed 0 bases, J shed 9 bases, and the junction held 5 bases outside the gene matches. CDR1 is LGHNA and CDR2 is YSLEER in the germline V gene. Stated time point: newly diagnosed, previously untreated cHL patient sample. Negative magnetic selection isolated CD4+ T cells from thawed PBMCs. The data were obtained in a study of PD-1 blockade in classical Hodgkin lymphoma. Study results and limitations: TCR diversity at baseline was reported to be reduced in newly diagnosed patients relative to healthy donors.

Sequenced by immunoSEQ multiplex PCR; TCRdb stores in-frame clones only, minus some. The table shows about 22,000 clones, with roughly nine tenths occurring only once. The chain carries TRBV4-3 and TRBJ2-1; 10 bases fit TRBD2. Sequenced material: CD4+ T cells from blood. The sequence derives from a human donor with classical Hodgkin lymphoma. The CDR3 here is CASSQELAGASEQFF. In nucleotides, the CDR3 is TGCGCCAGCAGCCAAGAGCTAGCGGGAGCATCTGAGCAGTTCTTC.